Listed here are 7 T cell receptor beta chains from one sample, sequenced in a study of brain T cells in children with intractable seizures listed by TCRdb under 2021. The library was built by means of the immunoSEQ multiplex PCR assay. TCRdb re-hosts the immuneACCESS table, in-frame sequences only. Its copies lack some clones; in the studies checked, an unresolved V gene accounts for under half of them, and the cause for the rest is not known. The sample table records 340,000 or so clones; over 90% of these occur just once. Roughly 5.7% of the sample goes to the ten largest clones. Read against the paper, the sample's time point label means: blood from clinic visit 5 months post-surgery; TSC patient then seizure free. Here the sequenced sample was peripheral blood, taken less than 6 months after surgery. These receptors all stem from a boy in the first two years of life with tuberous sclerosis and intractable seizures.

This chain links TRBV2 with TRBJ2-1; D assignment may be TRBD1 or TRBD2 (5 bases each). From germline, CDR1 is SNHLY and CDR2 FYNNEI. Trimming took off 7 bases at V and 2 bases at J, with 12 bases between the two ends. The CDR3 contains 14 residues. The DNA of the CDR3 is TGTGCCAGCAACCCGGGACGAGCCTACAATGAGCAGTTCTTC. Protein: CASNPGRAYNEQFF.

V usage is TRBV5-3 and J usage is TRBJ1-2, with 10 bases matching TRBD1. TRBV5-3 is given ORF status, its function remaining uncertain. CDR3 length equals 17 residues. With V trimmed by 2 bases and J by 4 bases, 11 bases remained unmatched. DNA of the CDR3: TGTGCCAGAAGCTTATTAGCCGGGACAGGGGCCATCTATGGCTACACCTTC. It codes for CARSLLAGTGAIYGYTF.

The V gene is TRBV9, the J gene TRBJ2-1, with D hard to call. Germline CDR1 SGDLS, CDR2 YYNGEE. V lost 4 bases and J 9 bases, leaving 17 bases between the germline ends. The CDR3 extends over 14 amino acids. In nucleotides, the CDR3 is TGTGCCAGCAGCCCTGCCAGCGTCTTTGGTGAGCAGTTCTTC. Translation: CASSPASVFGEQFF.

CDR3 sequence: CASSLWPSGANVLTF. The CDR3 coding sequence is TGTGCCAGCAGCTTATGGCCCTCTGGGGCCAACGTCCTGACTTTC. The genes are TRBV7-3 and TRBJ2-6; D gene uncertain. V shed 2 bases and J shed 0 bases, with 5 bases lying between them. The V gene's germline CDR1 is SGHTA and CDR2 FQGTGA. This CDR3 is built from 15 residues. The full variable domain, completed using reference TRBV7-3 and TRBJ2-6, is GAGVSQTPSNKVTEKGKYVELRCDPISGHTALYWYRQSLGQGPEFLIYFQGTGAADDSGLPNDRFFAVRPEGSVSTLKIQRTERGDSAVYLCASSLWPSGANVLTFGAGSRLTVL.

The chain couples TRBV6-6 to TRBJ1-2; 8 nucleotides line up with TRBD1. Germline V gene lookup returns CDR1 MNHNY and CDR2 SVGAGI (reference sequence). The CDR3 length is 15 residues. Germline trimming cut 6 bases from V and 2 bases from J; bases unmatched to any gene: 8. The CDR3 spells CASSFTRQGNYGYTF. In nucleotides, the CDR3 is TGTGCCAGCAGCTTCACTCGACAGGGGAACTATGGCTACACCTTC.

The J gene is TRBJ2-1, the V gene TRBV11-3; 8 nucleotides line up with TRBD2. From germline, CDR1 is SGHNT and CDR2 YENEEA. With 1 base clipped from V and 8 bases from J, the junction kept 13 bases outside the gene matches. There are 17 residues in the CDR3. CDR3 nucleotides: TGTGCCAGCAGCTTAGCTCACACTAGCGGACCTGGGGATGAGCAGTTCTTC. It is translated as CASSLAHTSGPGDEQFF.

This chain joins TRBV12-3 or TRBV12-4 and TRBJ1-1; no reliable D call. The CDR3 covers 13 residues. V lost 1 base to trimming and J lost 5 bases, with 8 bases between them. The CDR3 DNA reads as TGTGCCAGCAGTTTAGTCGGGGAGACTGAAGCTTTCTTT. It specifies CASSLVGETEAFF.